This entry concerns a single T cell receptor beta chain. The target antigen is unknown. This sample is drawn from a study of T cell responses to AZD1222 COVID-19 vaccine. Findings and caveats of the study: Donors, mostly white British, included more females; clonal diversity was possibly underestimated.

Assay: immunoSEQ multiplex PCR; the TCRdb copy retains only in-frame clones and omits some. Among 100,000 to 120,000 clones, about 85% were seen once, and the ten largest hold 1.6%. This CDR3 has 13 residues. Trimming shortened V by 4 bases and J by 5 bases, and 9 bases separated the two germline ends. Germline CDR1 is LGHDT and CDR2 is YNNKEL (reference sequence). The sample in question was peripheral blood, obtained on day 0 of AZD1222 vaccination. The source of this sequence is an adult in good health. The chain couples TRBV3-1 (or the pseudogene TRBV3-2) to TRBJ2-1, with D unresolved. The DNA of the CDR3 is TGTGCCAGCAGCCGGAGTTGGGACAATGAGCAGTTCTTC. Its protein is CASSRSWDNEQFF.